This record covers a single TCR beta chain. The data derive from a study of blood T cell repertoires in COVID-19. Whole-study context: The origin of the acute and convalescent COVID-19 samples was the United States, Italy and Spain. Sample material is recorded as cDNA or gDNA derived from T cells, B-cell-depleted T cells, or PBMCs.

V lost 2 bases to trimming and J lost 8 bases, with 14 bases between them. The CDR3 totals 13 residues. Per germline, CDR1 SGHKS and CDR2 YYEKEE (reference sequence). In the source study's methods: Amplification with reference gene primers provided the estimates of nucleated cell counts. Clones were read by immunoSEQ multiplex PCR, and TCRdb kept only the in-frame ones, dropping some. V, J and clone size are those of that table, while D and trimming were read from the DNA. The repertoire holds roughly 180,000 clones, with 80% to 90% as singletons. J is TRBJ2-7 and V is TRBV5-5; weak D call: TRBD1 (5 bases). This sequence was found in a man aged 55-75 years with acute or convalescent COVID-19. What was sequenced was peripheral blood. DNA for the CDR3: TGTGCCAGCAGCTTCAGGACACCGGCCCAGCAGTACTTC. Translation gives CASSFRTPAQQYF.